The rows below give T cell receptor beta chains drawn from one sample of a study of shared clonotypes between healthy human individuals. TCRdb's copy holds only in-frame clones and misses some; the assay was immunoSEQ multiplex PCR. The sample yields about 2.2 million clones, more than 85% seen once. Sequenced: naive CD8+ T cells from PBMCs. These receptors all stem from a man between 18 and 29 years old in good health. Some clones in this sample may be carry-over from other donors' samples. The CDR3 runs from the conserved cysteine through the conserved F or W.

TRBV6-4,CASSEWPAQYF
TRBV2,CASSEAVGGYEQFF
TRBV29-1,CSVLAQSSYEQYF
TRBV27,CASSLRQGNQPQHF
TRBV5-6,CASSFGENGYGYTF
TRBV25-1,CASSVGLGSSYNEQFF
TRBV5-6,CASSLYLGTPYTGELFF
TRBV7-6,CASRGGKIQGTGELFF
TRBV7-9,CASSARDYLHEQYF
TRBV7-9,CASSLYHRGSTEAFF
TRBV5-1,CASSFSRDDFGETQYF
TRBV5-5,CASSLDVTGSGTEAFF
TRBV11-2,CASSFSPGLHNEQFF
TRBV27,CASSLFDGQSYEQYF
TRBV9,CASSVVSNTEAFF
TRBV7-6,CASSLGPRTDLTYNEQFF
TRBV29-1,CSVEDGGPKAYEQYF
TRBV19,CASSALAGGPRFF
TRBV28,CASSWTSGRTYEQYF
TRBV30,CAWRGTPGSGNTIYF
TRBV27,CASSLGGATGEQYF
TRBV5-8,CASSPEAGSQETQYF
TRBV29-1,CSVDGGKGFYGYTF
TRBV10-3,CAISERAEGEQYF
TRBV4-3,CASSLLLGSDYGYTF
TRBV7-9,CASIPSGVSTDTQYF
TRBV25-1,CASSVLWGASGPYEQYF
TRBV9,CASSGIAGEYNEQFF
TRBV19,CATSLTGRSNTEAFF
TRBV19,CASSMGLNTEAFF
TRBV5-4,CASILRGQPDGWTF
TRBV11-2,CASSLDLGWNEQFF
TRBV28,CASSTTGMYEQYF
TRBV27,CASRPGRNQPQHF
TRBV7-3,CASSSETGLSAFF
TRBV4-3,CASSQNHGGAYEQFF
TRBV11-1,CASSLARGSSYEQYF
TRBV6-5,CASSYGAGFYEQYF
TRBV5-6,CASSPSSYNEQFF
TRBV7-9,CASSSSRDHEQFF
TRBV6-5,CASSEDRGTYEQYF
TRBV27,CASSFGLPYEQYF
TRBV7-9,CASSPGAAAYEQYF
TRBV10-3,CAISEPGTGANVLTF
TRBV9,CASSLPQEGPNTGELFF
TRBV4-2,CASSQVAGGPEGFYEQYF
TRBV29-1,CSVADRVYEQYF
TRBV5-4,CASSLWEGDQPQHF
TRBV5-4,CASSDRGEDNEKLFF
TRBV7-8,CASSMQRERGTGELFF
TRBV27,CASSRRDTGELFF
TRBV6-5,CASQPYLGEQYF
TRBV18,CASSPSGTNYEQYF